This T cell receptor (beta chain) emerged from a study of T-cell reconstitution after alpha-beta-depleted transplantation in children. TCRbeta library construction was performed incorporating unique molecular identifiers. MiXCR, run by TCRdb on the PCR reads, gives a single entry per CDR3 protein. The sample holds 360,000 or so distinct CDR3 sequences, roughly 20% seen once. This clonotype showed up just a few times. Between the trimmed V and J ends, which lost 2 bases and 2 bases, there was a span of 9 bases. The CDR3 spans 14 residues. Germline-derived CDR1 and CDR2 are MGHRA and YSYEKL. V and J are TRBV4-1 and TRBJ2-5; D is possibly TRBD2 (6 bases). The sample was PBMCs from the stem cell graft donor, taken from the stem cell graft. This receptor was taken from a human donor who donated a stem cell graft to a child with acute myeloid leukemia. The CDR3 bases are TGCGCCAGCAGCCAATCGGGGAGGCAAGAGACCCAGTACTTC. Protein: CASSQSGRQETQYF.